The 4 T cell receptor beta chains in this list originate from one sample, sequenced in a study of glioma-infiltrating T cells after dendritic cell vaccination. Sequenced by immunoSEQ multiplex PCR; TCRdb stores in-frame clones only, minus some. The repertoire has approximately 91,000 clones, 81% of them found once; the top ten carry around 2.2%. The time point denotes: after dendritic cell vaccination, including at tumor progression/relapse. The material was blood, obtained after dendritic cell vaccination. Receptors originate from a human donor with glioblastoma.

In this sample, this clone turned up a few times. V usage is TRBV10-3 and J usage is TRBJ1-2, with 8 bases that match TRBD1. The trim removed 6 bases at V and 3 bases at J, leaving 3 bases unmatched. The germline CDR1 and CDR2 sequences are ENHRY and SYGVKD. The CDR3 has 13 residues. CDR3: CAIRDRVDYGYTF. The CDR3 nucleotides are TGTGCCATCAGGGACAGGGTTGACTATGGCTACACCTTC.

This chain connects TRBV5-8 to TRBJ2-6; 9 bases fit TRBD1. J lost 1 base, V lost 1 base, and 3 bases had no gene match. The CDR3 has 17 amino acids. The germline V gene encodes CDR1 SGHTS and CDR2 YDEGEE. The CDR3 loop reads CASSLTGGLSGANVLTF. CDR3 coding DNA: TGTGCCAGCAGCTTGACAGGGGGCTTGTCTGGGGCCAACGTCCTGACTTTC.

J is TRBJ1-5 and V is TRBV6-1, with D unresolved. The CDR3 is 15 amino acids. Germline V lookup: CDR1 MNHNS, CDR2 SASEGT. V was clipped by 7 bases and J by 1 base, with 14 bases between them. The CDR3 DNA reads TGTGCCAGCACCTTGAACGACTACAGCAATCAGCCCCAGCATTTT. It encodes CASTLNDYSNQPQHF.

The chain carries TRBV19 and TRBJ1-5; D call uncertain. Germline V gene lookup returns CDR1 LNHDA and CDR2 SQIVND (reference sequence). Trimming took off 1 base at V and 0 bases at J, with 10 bases between the two ends. The CDR3 runs to 16 residues. CDR3: CASSIVYSVSNQPQHF. The CDR3 nucleotides are TGTGCCAGTAGTATAGTTTACTCGGTTAGCAATCAGCCCCAGCATTTT.